Sequencing of this TCR beta chain was carried out in a study of graft-versus-host responses after intestinal transplantation. About the study: Each recipient received anti-thymocyte globulin induction, then tacrolimus and steroids for around 3 years.

Profiling relied on immunoSEQ multiplex PCR, and the TCRdb table lists in-frame clones only, not all of them. The sample has over 100,000 clones, 85% to 95% seen once. This CDR3 is 17 amino acids long. The trim removed 4 bases at V and 6 bases at J, leaving 17 bases unmatched. Per germline, CDR1 SGDLS and CDR2 YYNGEE. Notes on the study in general: GvH clones were identified in recipient marrow, with some first appearing in ileum or blood. Circulating GvH clones peaking coincided with falling HvG clones soon after transplant. Those patients showing graft-donor T cell macrochimerism displayed high graft-versus-host to host-versus-graft clonal ratios in allografts.

Remarks on this clone: What it binds is not known.

The source material was unstimulated CD8+ T cells sorted from spleen or lymph node cells, sampled before intestinal transplant. The source is a human donor who received an intestinal transplant. The rearrangement joins TRBV9 to TRBJ2-7; 9 bases fit TRBD2. The CDR3 DNA reads as TGTGCCAGCAGCCGAGGGGGAGGTAGCGGGAGAGGAGGCGAGCAGTACTTC. It specifies CASSRGGGSGRGGEQYF.